The 5 T cell receptor beta chains given below trace back to one sample, sequenced in a study of T-cell memory formation after mild COVID-19. TCRdb reanalysed the 5' RACE reads using MiXCR and keeps one entry per CDR3 protein. The data contain about 170,000 distinct CDR3 sequences, around 13% of them singletons. The sequenced sample consisted of PBMCs or a T cell subset sorted from them (not recorded which). The receptor set was obtained from a man between 18 and 35 years old who had mild COVID-19 (a few samples of this study predate the infection). Cell type and time point are not known.

In its sample, this clonotype was seen a few times. The chain combines TRBV5-1 with TRBJ2-5, with no clear D. Germline CDR1 is SGHRS and CDR2 is YFSETQ. The V end was cut by 1 base, the J end by 1 base, with 5 bases between. This CDR3 is 13 amino acids long. CDR3 DNA: TGCGCCAGCAGCTTGACACCCCAAGAGACCCAGTACTTC. This gives the protein CASSLTPQETQYF. The full variable domain, with the rest looked up from reference TRBV5-1 and TRBJ2-5, is KAGVTQTPRYLIKTRGQQVTLSCSPISGHRSVSWYQQTPGQGLQFLFEYFSETQRNKGNFPGRFSGRQFSNSRSEMNVSTLELGDSALYLCASSLTPQETQYFGPGTRLLVL.

This clonotype has more than one count but fewer than ten. The chain's CDR3 is CASSLRAPTMRVTYEQYF. CDR3 nucleotide sequence: TGCGCCAGCAGCTTGAGAGCCCCGACGATGCGGGTAACCTACGAGCAGTACTTC. This chain uses TRBV5-1 with TRBJ2-7; weak D call: TRBD2 (5 bases). The CDR3 covers 18 residues. Looked up from germline, CDR1 is SGHRS and CDR2 is YFSETQ. Trimming stripped 1 base from V and 2 bases from J, with 22 bases between.

The chain recombines TRBV20-1 with TRBJ1-1, with no clear D. Germline V gives CDR1 DFQATT, CDR2 SNEGSKA (reference sequence). V lost 5 bases to trimming and J lost 5 bases, with 15 bases between them. The CDR3 has 13 residues. The CDR3 nucleotides read TGCAGTGCTTCCCTGATCCTAGGGACTGAAGCTTTCTTT. Its protein is CSASLILGTEAFF.

The chain carries TRBV29-1 and TRBJ2-2, with D perhaps being TRBD1 or TRBD2 (5 bases each). CDR1 is SQVTM, CDR2 ANQGSEA, per germline. The germline V and J ends were trimmed by 4 bases and 5 bases, with 8 bases remaining between them. The CDR3 has 12 residues. The DNA of the CDR3 is TGCAGCGTTGTTGGGGGAACCGGGGAGCTGTTTTTT. It yields the protein CSVVGGTGELFF.

This clonotype was counted between two and nine times. This chain joins TRBV7-2 and TRBJ2-1; D is perhaps TRBD1 or TRBD2 (5 bases each). CDR1 and CDR2 (germline): SGHTA, FQGNSA. The length of the CDR3 is 17 residues. The V end was cut by 5 bases, the J end by 0 bases, with 17 bases between. CDR3 loop: CASSRSGPPSSYNEQFF. In DNA form, the CDR3 reads TGTGCCAGCAGCCGTTCGGGACCCCCGAGCTCCTACAATGAGCAGTTCTTC.